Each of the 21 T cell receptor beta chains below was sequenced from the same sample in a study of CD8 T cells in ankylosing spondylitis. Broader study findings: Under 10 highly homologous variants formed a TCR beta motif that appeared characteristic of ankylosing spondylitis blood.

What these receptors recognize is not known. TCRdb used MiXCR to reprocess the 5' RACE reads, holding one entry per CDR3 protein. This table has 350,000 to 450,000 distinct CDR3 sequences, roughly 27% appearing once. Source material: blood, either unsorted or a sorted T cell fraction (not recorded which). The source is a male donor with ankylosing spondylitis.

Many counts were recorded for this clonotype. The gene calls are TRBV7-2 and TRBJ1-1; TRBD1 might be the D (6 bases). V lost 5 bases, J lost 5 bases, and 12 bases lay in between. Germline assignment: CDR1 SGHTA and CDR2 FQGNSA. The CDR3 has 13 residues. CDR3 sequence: CASSTQGGTEAFF. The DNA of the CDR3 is TGTGCCAGCAGCACCCAAGGGGGGACTGAAGCTTTCTTT.

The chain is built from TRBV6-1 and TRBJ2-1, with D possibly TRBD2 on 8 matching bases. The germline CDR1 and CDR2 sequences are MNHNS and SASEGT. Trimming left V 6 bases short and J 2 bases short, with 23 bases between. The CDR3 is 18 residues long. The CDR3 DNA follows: TGTGCCAGCAGGGGGGGAGGGGGCACTAGCGGTGCCTACAATGAGCAGTTCTTC. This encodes CASRGGGGTSGAYNEQFF.

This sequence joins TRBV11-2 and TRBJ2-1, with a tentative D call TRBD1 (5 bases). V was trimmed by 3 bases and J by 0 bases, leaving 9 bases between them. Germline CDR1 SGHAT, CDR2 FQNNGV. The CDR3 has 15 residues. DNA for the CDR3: TGTGCCAGCAGCTTTCAGGGCAGCTCCTACAATGAGCAGTTCTTC. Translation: CASSFQGSSYNEQFF. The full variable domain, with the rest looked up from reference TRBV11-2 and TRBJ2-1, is EAGVAQSPRYKIIEKRQSVAFWCNPISGHATLYWYQQILGQGPKLLIQFQNNGVVDDSQLPKDRFSAERLKGVDSTLKIQPAKLEDSAVYLCASSFQGSSYNEQFFGPGTRLTVL.

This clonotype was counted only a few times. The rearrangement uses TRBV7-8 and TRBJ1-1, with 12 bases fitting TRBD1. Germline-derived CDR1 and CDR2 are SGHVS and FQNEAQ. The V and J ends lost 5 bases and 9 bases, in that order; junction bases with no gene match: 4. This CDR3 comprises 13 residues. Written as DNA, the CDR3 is TGTGCCAGCAGCGGAGGGACAGGGGGCCAAGCTTTCTTT. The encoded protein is CASSGGTGGQAFF.

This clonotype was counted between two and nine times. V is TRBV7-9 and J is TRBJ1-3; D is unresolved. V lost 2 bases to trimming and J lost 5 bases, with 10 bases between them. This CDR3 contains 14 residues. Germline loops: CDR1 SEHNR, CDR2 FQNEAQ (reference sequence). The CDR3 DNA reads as TGTGCCAGCAGCTTAAATCCACCGCGAAACACCATATATTTT. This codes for CASSLNPPRNTIYF. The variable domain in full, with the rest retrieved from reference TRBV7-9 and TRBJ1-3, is DTGVSQNPRHKITKRGQNVTFRCDPISEHNRLYWYRQTLGQGPEFLTYFQNEAQLEKSRLLSDRFSAERPKGSFSTLEIQRTEQGDSAMYLCASSLNPPRNTIYFGEGSWLTVV.

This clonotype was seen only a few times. This chain's CDR3 is CSALGLAGVDEQFF. In DNA form, the CDR3 reads TGCAGTGCCCTCGGACTAGCGGGAGTCGATGAGCAGTTCTTC. The chain is built from TRBV20-1 and TRBJ2-1, with TRBD2 matching 13 bases. With 6 bases clipped from V and 8 bases from J, the junction kept 7 bases outside the gene matches. This CDR3 spans 14 amino acids. The germline V gene encodes CDR1 DFQATT and CDR2 SNEGSKA (reference sequence).

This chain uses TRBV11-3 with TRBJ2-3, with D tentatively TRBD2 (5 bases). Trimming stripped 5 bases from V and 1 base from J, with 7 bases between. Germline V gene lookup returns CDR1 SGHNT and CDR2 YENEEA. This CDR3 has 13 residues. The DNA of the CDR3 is TGTGCCAGCAGCCGGGGAGGCACAGATACGCAGTATTTT. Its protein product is CASSRGGTDTQYF.

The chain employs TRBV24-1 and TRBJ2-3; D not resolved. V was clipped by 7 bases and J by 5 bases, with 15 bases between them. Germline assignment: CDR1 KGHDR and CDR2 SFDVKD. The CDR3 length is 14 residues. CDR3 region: CATSDPTGVDTQYF. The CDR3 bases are TGTGCCACCAGCGATCCCACTGGCGTAGATACGCAGTATTTT.

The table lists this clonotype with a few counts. The CDR3 nucleotides read TGCGCCAGCAGCTTGCAAGTCTCCTACAATGAGCAGTTCTTC. Its protein is CASSLQVSYNEQFF. The chain links TRBV5-1 to TRBJ2-1; no definite D call. Trimming shortened V by 1 base and J by 0 bases, and 5 bases separated the two germline ends. The CDR3 consists of 14 residues. Germline assignment: CDR1 SGHRS and CDR2 YFSETQ.

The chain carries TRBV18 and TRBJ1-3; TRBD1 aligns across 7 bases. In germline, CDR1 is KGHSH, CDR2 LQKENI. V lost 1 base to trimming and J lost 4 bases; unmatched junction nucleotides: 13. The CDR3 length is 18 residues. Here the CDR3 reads CASSPLGQFSVVGNTIYF. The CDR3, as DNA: TGTGCCAGCTCACCACTGGGACAGTTCTCTGTCGTCGGAAACACCATATATTTT.

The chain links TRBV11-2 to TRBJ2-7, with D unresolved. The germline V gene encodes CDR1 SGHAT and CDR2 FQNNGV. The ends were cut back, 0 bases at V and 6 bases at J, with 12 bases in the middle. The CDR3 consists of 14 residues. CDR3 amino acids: CASSLDLHLGEQYF. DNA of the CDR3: TGTGCCAGCAGCTTAGATCTCCACTTGGGCGAGCAGTACTTC.

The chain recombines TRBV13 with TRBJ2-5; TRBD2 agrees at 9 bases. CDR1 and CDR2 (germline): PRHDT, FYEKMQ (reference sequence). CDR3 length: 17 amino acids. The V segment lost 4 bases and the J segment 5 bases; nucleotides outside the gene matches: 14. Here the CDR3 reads CASSSPGLAGVRETQYF. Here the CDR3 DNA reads TGTGCCAGCAGCTCCCCCGGATTAGCGGGAGTGAGGGAGACCCAGTACTTC.

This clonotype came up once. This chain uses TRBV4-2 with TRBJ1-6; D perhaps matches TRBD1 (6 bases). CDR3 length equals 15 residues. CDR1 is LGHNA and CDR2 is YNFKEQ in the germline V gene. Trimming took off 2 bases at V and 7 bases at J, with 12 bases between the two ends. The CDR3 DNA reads TGTGCCAGCAGCCAACTACAGGGAAACAATTCACCCCTCCACTTT. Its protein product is CASSQLQGNNSPLHF.

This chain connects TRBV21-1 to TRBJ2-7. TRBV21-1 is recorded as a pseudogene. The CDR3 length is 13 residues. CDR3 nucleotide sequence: TGTGCCAGCAGCAGAGGTAACGGCTACGAGCAGTACGTC. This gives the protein CASSRGNGYEQYV.

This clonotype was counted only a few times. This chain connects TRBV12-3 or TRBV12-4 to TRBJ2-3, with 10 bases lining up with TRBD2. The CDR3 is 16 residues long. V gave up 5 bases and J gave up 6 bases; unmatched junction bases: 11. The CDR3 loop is CASSRALAGVRDTQYF. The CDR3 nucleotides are TGTGCCAGCAGTCGGGCCCTAGCGGGGGTCAGGGATACGCAGTATTTT.

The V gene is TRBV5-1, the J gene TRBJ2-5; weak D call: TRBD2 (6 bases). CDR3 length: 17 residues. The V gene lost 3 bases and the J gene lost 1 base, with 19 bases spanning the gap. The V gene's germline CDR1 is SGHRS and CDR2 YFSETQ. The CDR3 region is CASSSNRDSGAQETQYF. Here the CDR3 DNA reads TGCGCCAGCAGCTCCAATAGGGACTCCGGGGCCCAAGAGACCCAGTACTTC.

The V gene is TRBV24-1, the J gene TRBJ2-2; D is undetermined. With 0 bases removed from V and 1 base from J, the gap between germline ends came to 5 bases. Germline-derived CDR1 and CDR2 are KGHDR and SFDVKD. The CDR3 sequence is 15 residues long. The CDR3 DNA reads TGTGCCACCAGTGATTTGTTCAGGAACACCGGGGAGCTGTTTTTT. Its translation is CATSDLFRNTGELFF.

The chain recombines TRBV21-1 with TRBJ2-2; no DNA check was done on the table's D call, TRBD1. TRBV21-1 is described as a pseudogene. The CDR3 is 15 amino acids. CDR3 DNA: TGTGCCAGCAGCACTCAGGGGATGAACACCGGGGAGCTGTTTTTT. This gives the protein CASSTQGMNTGELFF.

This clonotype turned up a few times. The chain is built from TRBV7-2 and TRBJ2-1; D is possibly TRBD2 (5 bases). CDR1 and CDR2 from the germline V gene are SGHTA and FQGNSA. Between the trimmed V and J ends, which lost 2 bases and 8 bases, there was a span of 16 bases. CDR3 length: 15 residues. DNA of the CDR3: TGTGCCAGCAGCTTACCCGGAACTAGAGGGCATGAGCAGTTCTTC. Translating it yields CASSLPGTRGHEQFF.

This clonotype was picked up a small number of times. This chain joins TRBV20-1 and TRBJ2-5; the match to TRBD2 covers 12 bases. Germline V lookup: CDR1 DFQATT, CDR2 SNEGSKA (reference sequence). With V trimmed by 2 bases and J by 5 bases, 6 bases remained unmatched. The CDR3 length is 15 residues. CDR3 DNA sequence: TGCAGTGCTAGACCTAGCGGGAGGGCGGTTGAGACCCAGTACTTC. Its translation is CSARPSGRAVETQYF.

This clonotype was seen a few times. The CDR3 region is CASSLEGTDGYGYTF. CDR3 nucleotides: TGCGCCAGCAGCCTCGAGGGGACAGATGGCTATGGCTACACCTTC. This chain joins TRBV5-1 and TRBJ1-2; TRBD1 agrees at 7 bases. This CDR3 has 15 amino acids. V lost 4 bases to trimming and J lost 4 bases; unmatched junction nucleotides: 10. Germline lookup yields CDR1 SGHRS and CDR2 YFSETQ.